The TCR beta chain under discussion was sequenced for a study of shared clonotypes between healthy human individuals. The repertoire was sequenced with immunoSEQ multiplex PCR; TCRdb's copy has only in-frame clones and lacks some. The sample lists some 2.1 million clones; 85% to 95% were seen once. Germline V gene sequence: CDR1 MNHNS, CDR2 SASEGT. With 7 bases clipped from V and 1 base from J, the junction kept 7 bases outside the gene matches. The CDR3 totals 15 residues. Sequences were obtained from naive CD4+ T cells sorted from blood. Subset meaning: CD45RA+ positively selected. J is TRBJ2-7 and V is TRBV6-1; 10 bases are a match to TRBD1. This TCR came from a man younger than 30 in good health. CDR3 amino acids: CASTKDRGISYEQYF. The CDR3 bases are TGTGCCAGCACAAAGGACAGGGGGATTTCCTACGAGCAGTACTTC.